One sample yielded the 20 T cell receptor beta chains listed below, sequenced in a study of response to subunit inactivated influenza vaccine. TCRdb independently ran MiXCR on the RT-PCR reads; one entry per CDR3 protein. Seen here are more than 700,000 distinct CDR3 sequences, about 20% observed once, and the top ten hold roughly a tenth. The specimen was PBMCs from blood, collected around 5 days after vaccination. Receptors were obtained from a man aged 45 to 65 who received an inactivated influenza vaccine.

The V call is TRBV11-2, the J call TRBJ2-7; D is possibly TRBD1 or TRBD2 (5 bases each). Between the trimmed V and J ends, which lost 3 bases and 3 bases, there was a span of 9 bases. Germline V gives CDR1 SGHAT, CDR2 FQNNGV. CDR3 length equals 13 residues. CDR3 DNA sequence: TGTGCCAGCAGCTTTGGGACCGACTACGAGCAGTACTTC. Protein sequence: CASSFGTDYEQYF.

DNA of the CDR3: TGTGCCAGCAGCGTAGGCCAACTAGCCACGCAGTATTTT. Amino acids: CASSVGQLATQYF. The chain combines TRBV9 with TRBJ2-3, with TRBD2 as a possible D gene (6 bases). V shed 0 bases and J shed 9 bases, with 11 bases lying between them. Germline lookup yields CDR1 SGDLS and CDR2 YYNGEE. The CDR3 length is 13 residues.

A few counts support this clonotype. The chain uses TRBV6-1 and TRBJ1-1, with D hard to call. This CDR3 has 14 residues. The V end was cut by 2 bases, the J end by 0 bases, with 7 bases between. Germline CDR1 reads MNHNS; CDR2 reads SASEGT. CDR3 DNA sequence: TGTGCCAGCAGTGAACTGCGACTGAACACTGAAGCTTTCTTT. Encoded protein: CASSELRLNTEAFF.

The chain is built from TRBV29-1 and TRBJ2-3, with D possibly matching TRBD2 (6 bases). Looked up from germline, CDR1 is SQVTM and CDR2 is ANQGSEA. With 3 bases removed from V and 2 bases from J, the gap between germline ends came to 18 bases. The CDR3 has 16 residues. CDR3 residues: CSVDSRAGFPTDTQYF. CDR3 nucleotides: TGCAGCGTTGATAGTCGGGCGGGGTTTCCCACAGATACGCAGTATTTT.

CDR3 coding DNA: TGTGCCAGCAGTTTCCGACAGAAAGCTTTCTTT. Its protein is CASSFRQKAFF. The chain carries TRBV28 and TRBJ1-1, with a weak D call TRBD1 (5 bases). From germline, CDR1 is MDHEN and CDR2 SYDVKM. The CDR3 length is 11 residues. V lost 3 bases and J 9 bases, leaving 8 bases between the germline ends.

This clonotype was observed a few times. The CDR3 here is CASSPSIRQGVYNEQFF. Written as DNA, the CDR3 is TGTGCCAGCAGCCCCTCTATCCGACAGGGGGTCTACAATGAGCAGTTCTTC. This chain uses TRBV7-9 with TRBJ2-1; 9 nucleotides match TRBD1. The trim removed 5 bases at V and 3 bases at J, leaving 11 bases unmatched. The length of the CDR3 is 17 residues. Germline-derived CDR1 and CDR2 are SEHNR and FQNEAQ (reference sequence).

This chain joins TRBV6-2 or TRBV6-3 and TRBJ2-7; 9 bases map to TRBD1. The CDR3 spans 14 residues. With 6 bases clipped from V and 3 bases from J, the junction kept 6 bases outside the gene matches. The germline gives CDR1 MNHEY, CDR2 SVGEGT. The CDR3 DNA reads as TGTGCCAGCAGATCCGGGACAGGGCTCTACGAGCAGTACTTC. Amino acid sequence: CASRSGTGLYEQYF.

V gene TRBV7-3 combines with J gene TRBJ2-1; TRBD1 is a possible D gene (5 bases). The CDR3 is made up of 15 amino acids. V shed 0 bases and J shed 6 bases, with 12 bases lying between them. The germline CDR1 and CDR2 sequences are SGHTA and FQGTGA. CDR3 sequence (DNA): TGTGCCAGCAGCTTAACCGGGTGGGGCGGCAATGAGCAGTTCTTC. Translating it yields CASSLTGWGGNEQFF.

This clonotype turned up a few times. The chain has TRBV20-1 and TRBJ2-7; tentatively, D is TRBD1 (6 bases). The CDR3 runs to 13 residues. V gave up 6 bases and J gave up 6 bases, with 18 bases separating them. Germline-derived CDR1 and CDR2 are DFQATT and SNEGSKA (reference sequence). CDR3 in amino acids: CSAPTRTVSEQYF. The CDR3 bases are TGCAGTGCCCCCACTCGGACAGTCTCCGAGCAGTACTTC.

This clonotype occurred a few times. V usage is TRBV7-2 and J usage is TRBJ2-7, with a possible D match to TRBD2 (5 bases). The V end was cut by 0 bases, the J end by 4 bases, with 13 bases between. Germline-derived CDR1 and CDR2 are SGHTA and FQGNSA. The CDR3 has 15 residues. The CDR3 DNA is TGTGCCAGCAGCTTAGCGGATGTTCGGGGTTACGAGCAGTACTTC. It specifies CASSLADVRGYEQYF.

This CDR3 reads CSASKASDPGLAGAYEQYF. CDR3 coding DNA: TGCAGTGCTAGCAAAGCGTCGGACCCGGGACTAGCGGGGGCCTACGAGCAGTACTTC. The chain has TRBV20-1 and TRBJ2-7; 14 positions agree with TRBD2. The CDR3 sequence is 19 residues long. Germline CDR1 reads DFQATT; CDR2 reads SNEGSKA (reference sequence). The J segment lost 2 bases and the V segment lost 3 bases, leaving 15 bases of the junction unmatched.

V is TRBV20-1 and J is TRBJ2-1; D possibly matches TRBD1 or TRBD2 (6 bases each). This CDR3 has 16 residues. Germline CDR1 DFQATT, CDR2 SNEGSKA (reference sequence). The germline V and J ends were trimmed by 0 bases and 4 bases, with 16 bases remaining between them. The CDR3 bases are TGCAGTGCTAGAGATCCTACCCGGGGGCCTTACAATGAGCAGTTCTTC. Protein sequence: CSARDPTRGPYNEQFF.

The sample holds a few counts of this clonotype. The CDR3 spells CASSEIGGSSGNTIYF. CDR3 nucleotide sequence: TGTGCCAGCAGTGAGATTGGGGGGAGCTCTGGAAACACCATATATTTT. The chain couples TRBV6-1 to TRBJ1-3; maybe TRBD1 (5 bases). V was clipped by 3 bases and J by 0 bases, with 12 bases between them. CDR3 size: 16 residues. Germline loops: CDR1 MNHNS, CDR2 SASEGT.

The genes are TRBV4-3 and TRBJ1-1; 8 bases are shared with TRBD1. Germline loops: CDR1 LGHNA, CDR2 YSLEER. The CDR3 covers 15 residues. The V and J ends lost 5 bases and 6 bases, in that order; junction bases with no gene match: 11. The CDR3 DNA reads TGCGCCAGCAGCACCCGGACAGGGAGAGGCGCTGAAGCTTTCTTT. Translated, it gives CASSTRTGRGAEAFF.

This clonotype was seen only a few times. The rearrangement links TRBV7-9 to TRBJ2-2, with TRBD2 matching 10 bases. Germline CDR1 SEHNR, CDR2 FQNEAQ (reference sequence). V gave up 3 bases and J gave up 14 bases; unmatched junction bases: 6. The CDR3 length is 13 residues. CDR3 nucleotide sequence: TGTGCCAGCAGCTTTCCTAGCGGGAGTAAACTGTTTTTT. Encoded protein: CASSFPSGSKLFF.

On this clonotype itself: A read error may produce the germline difference seen at one junction end. J is TRBJ1-2 and V is TRBV7-2, with TRBD1 identical over 8 bases. Germline V CDR1 and CDR2: SGHTA, FQGNSA. The CDR3 runs to 15 residues. The CDR3 DNA is TGTGCCAGCAGCCCCCGGACAGGGCAGAACTATGGCCACACCTTC. Residues: CASSPRTGQNYGHTF. Together with reference TRBV7-2 and TRBJ1-2, the CDR3 gives the full variable domain: GAGVSQSPSNKVTEKGKDVELRCDPISGHTALYWYRQSLGQGLEFLIYFQGNSAPDKSGLPSDRFSAERTGGSVSTLTIQRTQQEDSAVYLCASSPRTGQNYGHTFGSGTRLTVV.

This clonotype was recorded a few times. The chain recombines TRBV12-3 or TRBV12-4 with TRBJ2-6, with 9 bases fitting TRBD1. This CDR3 region has 18 residues. With V trimmed by 3 bases and J by 0 bases, 6 bases remained unmatched. CDR3 region: CASSLLGQGTSGANVLTF. DNA of the CDR3: TGTGCCAGCAGTTTGTTGGGACAGGGTACCTCTGGGGCCAACGTCCTGACTTTC.

This chain links TRBV7-2 with TRBJ2-1, with TRBD2 identical over 11 bases. This CDR3 comprises 15 residues. V dropped 6 bases and J dropped 3; count of bases not matched to a gene: 4. Germline values: CDR1 SGHTA, CDR2 FQGNSA. As DNA, the CDR3 is TGTGCCAGCAGTCGACTAGCGGGAAACTACAATGAGCAGTTCTTC. It translates to CASSRLAGNYNEQFF.

The V gene is TRBV15, the J gene TRBJ2-4; D possibly corresponds to TRBD2 (6 bases). The CDR3 covers 13 residues. Trimming took off 8 bases at V and 1 base at J, with 9 bases between the two ends. Germline CDR1 reads LNHNV; CDR2 reads YYDKDF (reference sequence). The CDR3 DNA sequence: TGTGCCACCGGGGGGTATGCCAAAAACATTCAGTACTTC. This sequence encodes CATGGYAKNIQYF.

This clonotype was counted between two and nine times. This rearrangement joins TRBV2 to TRBJ2-5, with D perhaps being TRBD1 or TRBD2 (5 bases each). Deletions cut 4 bases from V and 4 bases from J, with 16 bases between. Germline V CDR1 and CDR2: SNHLY, FYNNEI. The CDR3 is 15 amino acids. CDR3 in amino acids: CASSVGETVGETQYF. CDR3 bases: TGTGCCAGCAGTGTTGGGGAGACAGTAGGAGAGACCCAGTACTTC.